A single sample is the source of the 25 T cell receptor beta chains below, sequenced in a study of memory CD4+ T cells and cytomegalovirus serostatus. The sort gate was single viable CD3+CD4+CD8-CD45RO+ cells for memory CD4+ T cells. Using immunoSEQ multiplex PCR, the repertoire was profiled, and TCRdb retains in-frame clones only, with some absent. Counted here are about 75,000 clones, approximately 78% occurring once; the ten biggest clones make up just over 2.5%. The sequencing input was memory CD4+ T cells from blood. Receptors originate from an adult in good health and CMV-seropositive.

V and J are TRBV6-6 and TRBJ1-1, with D possibly TRBD1 on 5 matching bases. CDR1 MNHNY and CDR2 SVGAGI come from the germline V gene (reference sequence). CDR3 length: 14 residues. Between the trimmed V and J ends, which lost 2 bases and 3 bases, there was a span of 10 bases. CDR3 residues: CASSYIAGDTEAFF. In nucleotides, the CDR3 is TGTGCCAGCAGTTACATCGCGGGGGACACTGAAGCTTTCTTT.

This chain joins TRBV2 and TRBJ1-2; TRBD1 agrees at 11 bases. The CDR3 length is 16 residues. With V trimmed by 2 bases and J by 8 bases, 10 bases remained unmatched. In germline, CDR1 is SNHLY, CDR2 FYNNEI. The CDR3 region has the DNA TGTGCCAGCAGTGAAATTGGACAGGGGGCTTCGTCAGGCTACACCTTC. This translates into CASSEIGQGASSGYTF.

The chain uses TRBV9 and TRBJ2-7; D is possibly TRBD1 or TRBD2 (5 bases each). The CDR3 has 15 residues. The germline V gene encodes CDR1 SGDLS and CDR2 YYNGEE. V was cut by 4 bases and J by 3 bases, with 17 bases left in between. CDR3 in DNA: TGTGCCAGCAGCCGGACACGGACAACTAGCTACGAGCAGTACTTC. Amino acids: CASSRTRTTSYEQYF.

The chain links TRBV30 to TRBJ1-4; TRBD1 agrees at 7 bases. V lost 5 bases, J lost 4 bases, and 7 bases stayed unmatched. The length of the CDR3 is 14 residues. The germline CDR1 and CDR2 sequences are GTSNPN and SVGIG (reference sequence). The CDR3 is CAWGAGTDNEKLFF. The CDR3 DNA is TGTGCCTGGGGGGCGGGGACAGATAATGAAAAACTGTTTTTT. The full variable domain, with the rest looked up from reference TRBV30 and TRBJ1-4, is SQTIHQWPATLVQPVGSPLSLECTVEGTSNPNLYWYRQAAGRGLQLLFYSVGIGQISSEVPQNLSASRPQDRQFILSSKKLLLSDSGFYLCAWGAGTDNEKLFFGSGTQLSVL.

Only one count was recorded for this clone. One end of the junction fails to match germline, which may point to a read error. The genes are TRBV2 and TRBJ2-4, with no clear D. Germline V gene lookup returns CDR1 SNHLY and CDR2 FYNNEI. The CDR3 is 12 amino acids. DNA of the CDR3: TGTGCCAGCAGTTTGGCCAATAACATTCAGTACTTC. Translation gives CASSLANNIQYF.

V usage is TRBV30 and J usage is TRBJ2-7, with TRBD1 matching over 8 bases. The CDR3 totals 13 residues. The germline V gene has CDR1 GTSNPN and CDR2 SVGIG (reference sequence). J lost 3 bases, V lost 6 bases, and 7 bases had no gene match. CDR3 bases: TGTGCCTGCGACCAGGGGGCGGACTACGAGCAGTACGTC. Translating it yields CACDQGADYEQYV.

This sequence joins TRBV11-2 and TRBJ1-4; D is unresolved. This CDR3 region has 16 residues. With 2 bases removed from V and 1 base from J, the gap between germline ends came to 11 bases. Per germline, CDR1 SGHAT and CDR2 FQNNGV. In DNA form, the CDR3 reads TGTGCCAGCAGCTTATTAGGGCGGCGAACTAATGAAAAACTGTTTTTT. Protein sequence: CASSLLGRRTNEKLFF.

The chain couples TRBV15 to TRBJ2-1; the D gene is possibly TRBD1 (7 bases). The CDR3 runs 15 residues. Germline values: CDR1 LNHNV, CDR2 YYDKDF (reference sequence). With 8 bases removed from V and 4 bases from J, the gap between germline ends came to 18 bases. CDR3 loop: CATRSRDRYYNEQFF. CDR3 in DNA: TGTGCCACCCGATCGCGGGACAGATATTACAATGAGCAGTTCTTC.

This clone turned up a few times. V usage is TRBV18 and J usage is TRBJ2-2; maybe TRBD1 (6 bases). The CDR3 is made up of 18 amino acids. Germline-derived CDR1 and CDR2 are KGHSH and LQKENI. V lost 4 bases and J lost 5, with 23 bases in between. CDR3 amino acids: CASSLNSLGQTFTGELFF. Here the CDR3 DNA reads TGTGCCAGCTCACTAAACTCCCTGGGACAAACCTTTACCGGGGAGCTGTTTTTT.

The CDR3 loop is CASSQWTGLTLTF. CDR3 sequence (DNA): TGCGCCAGCAGCCAGTGGACAGGGCTTACCCTCACCTTC. The chain joins TRBV5-1 to TRBJ1-2, with 8 bases that match TRBD1. Germline CDR1 and CDR2: SGHRS and YFSETQ. J gave up 13 bases and V 4 bases, and 12 bases lay outside the gene matches. The CDR3 length is 13 residues.

The rearrangement links TRBV4-1 to TRBJ1-2; no reliable D call. Germline values: CDR1 MGHRA, CDR2 YSYEKL. The V end was cut by 0 bases, the J end by 5 bases, with 16 bases between. The CDR3 covers 16 residues. CDR3 in DNA: TGCGCCAGCAGCCAAGATAAAGAGTACACGGAATATGGCTACACCTTC. The encoded protein is CASSQDKEYTEYGYTF.

The V gene is TRBV30, the J gene TRBJ1-6; no clear D gene. The germline V and J ends were trimmed by 3 bases and 8 bases, with 17 bases remaining between them. Germline CDR1 is GTSNPN and CDR2 is SVGIG (reference sequence). CDR3 size: 15 residues. The CDR3 sequence: CAWRPLDGWDSPLHF. Written as DNA, the CDR3 is TGTGCCTGGAGGCCGTTGGACGGTTGGGATTCACCCCTCCACTTT.

The genes are TRBV27 and TRBJ2-7, with 13 nucleotides matching TRBD2. The germline V gene has CDR1 MNHEY and CDR2 SMNVEV (reference sequence). The V gene end was trimmed by 6 bases and the J gene end by 5 bases; junction bases not matched to a gene: 4. The length of the CDR3 is 14 residues. The CDR3 bases are TGTGCCAGCAGGGGACTAGCGGGGCCAGACGAGCAGTACTTC. Residues: CASRGLAGPDEQYF.

This clone was counted a single time. The chain joins TRBV18 to TRBJ2-6, with a tentative D call TRBD1 (6 bases). Germline CDR1 KGHSH, CDR2 LQKENI. The CDR3 is 16 residues long. The germline V and J ends were trimmed by 0 bases and 2 bases, with 8 bases remaining between them. Written as DNA, the CDR3 is TGTGCCAGCTCACCACCGTACAGGGCTGGGGCCAACGTCCTGACTTTC. Amino acids: CASSPPYRAGANVLTF.

CDR3: CASSLGDRAPNQPQHF. CDR3 nucleotide sequence: TGTGCCAGCAGCTTAGGGGACAGAGCGCCAAATCAGCCCCAGCATTTT. The chain couples TRBV7-2 to TRBJ1-5, with 7 bases that match TRBD1. Germline assignment: CDR1 SGHTA and CDR2 FQGNSA. V gave up 1 base and J gave up 4 bases; unmatched junction bases: 7. This CDR3 contains 16 residues.

The gene calls are TRBV18 and TRBJ2-3, with TRBD1 matching over 9 bases. V lost 2 bases, J lost 4 bases, and 7 bases stayed unmatched. The CDR3 extends over 16 amino acids. CDR1 KGHSH and CDR2 LQKENI come from the germline V gene. CDR3 region: CASSPGGQGGADTQYF. Here the CDR3 DNA reads TGTGCCAGCTCACCAGGGGGACAGGGAGGCGCAGATACGCAGTATTTT.

This sequence joins TRBV7-2 and TRBJ2-1; possible D gene TRBD1, 5 bases. The CDR3 has 12 residues. Germline assignment: CDR1 SGHTA and CDR2 FQGNSA. V was cut by 5 bases and J by 8 bases, with 10 bases left in between. The CDR3 bases are TGTGCCAGCAGCCCGATCAGGGATGAGCAGTTCTTC. Translating gives CASSPIRDEQFF.

This rearrangement joins TRBV2 to TRBJ2-7; perhaps D is TRBD1 or TRBD2 (7 bases each). Between the trimmed V and J ends, which lost 7 bases and 2 bases, there was a span of 21 bases. This CDR3 comprises 16 residues. Germline lookup yields CDR1 SNHLY and CDR2 FYNNEI. CDR3: CASTPRAQGGAYEQYF. Written as DNA, the CDR3 is TGTGCCAGCACCCCCCGGGCCCAGGGGGGGGCCTACGAGCAGTACTTC.

The chain couples TRBV4-3 to TRBJ1-2; D gene ambiguous. There are 15 residues in the CDR3. Germline V gene lookup returns CDR1 LGHNA and CDR2 YSLEER. V lost 4 bases and J 2 bases, leaving 14 bases between the germline ends. In nucleotides, the CDR3 is TGCGCCAGCAGCCCCTTCTATCAGGAAAACTATGGCTACACCTTC. It encodes CASSPFYQENYGYTF.

The CDR3 region is CASSFARAAGANVLTF. DNA of the CDR3: TGTGCCAGCAGTTTTGCGCGGGCAGCTGGGGCCAACGTCCTGACTTTC. The chain uses TRBV27 and TRBJ2-6, with D maybe TRBD2 (5 bases). CDR1 MNHEY and CDR2 SMNVEV come from the germline V gene (reference sequence). With 3 bases removed from V and 2 bases from J, the gap between germline ends came to 11 bases. The CDR3 contains 16 residues.

The rearrangement links TRBV29-1 to TRBJ2-1; a weak D match, TRBD1 (6 bases). The germline V gene encodes CDR1 SQVTM and CDR2 ANQGSEA. The CDR3 has 12 amino acids. Trimming shortened V by 4 bases and J by 9 bases, and 13 bases separated the two germline ends. The CDR3 region has the DNA TGCAGCGTTGGCCCCGCAGGGGCTGAGCAGTTCTTC. Translating gives CSVGPAGAEQFF.

The chain recombines TRBV18 with TRBJ1-1; D is uncertain. Looked up from germline, CDR1 is KGHSH and CDR2 is LQKENI. This CDR3 contains 13 residues. Between the trimmed V and J ends, which lost 1 base and 8 bases, there was a span of 11 bases. CDR3 sequence reads: CASSPHSVREAFF. In DNA, the CDR3 is TGTGCCAGCTCACCACATAGTGTGAGGGAAGCTTTCTTT.

The chain recombines TRBV2 with TRBJ1-5; perhaps TRBD1 as D (5 bases). Trimming cost V 4 bases and J 5 bases, with 15 bases left between them. Germline loops: CDR1 SNHLY, CDR2 FYNNEI. This CDR3 has 15 amino acids. The CDR3 DNA reads as TGTGCCAGCAGTGTGTTGGGGGGACCGGATCAGCCCCAGCATTTT. This codes for CASSVLGGPDQPQHF.

The chain recombines TRBV7-2 with TRBJ1-2, with D tentatively TRBD1 (5 bases). The V gene's germline CDR1 is SGHTA and CDR2 FQGNSA. V gave up 3 bases and J gave up 1 base, with 9 bases separating them. The CDR3 is 14 amino acids. The CDR3 bases are TGTGCCAGCAGCTTTCTGACAGTTAACTATGGCTACACCTTC. Translating gives CASSFLTVNYGYTF.

The chain links TRBV4-1 to TRBJ1-6; D remains unclear. The CDR3 spans 12 residues. V shed 5 bases and J shed 8 bases, with 7 bases lying between them. The germline CDR1 and CDR2 sequences are MGHRA and YSYEKL. For the CDR3, the DNA is TGCGCCAGCAGCGACCTTTATTCACCCCTCCACTTT. This gives the protein CASSDLYSPLHF.